Sequencing of this T cell receptor beta chain was carried out in a study of regulatory T cells in long-lasting Graves disease. In its sample, this clonotype was seen a few times. No antigen is known for it. Assembly of TCR beta libraries relied on iRepertoire HTBI primers together with Arm-PCR of CDR3 regions. TCRdb re-derived calls from the multiplex PCR reads in MiXCR, one entry per CDR3 protein. The sample holds 400,000 or so distinct CDR3 sequences, around a quarter seen once. Study-level results: Small sample size may have lowered accuracy.

This sample's time point: persistent/refractory GD, antithyroid drugs over 5 years with positive TRAb. Researchers made the TCR library from RNA that was extracted from PBMCs. Graves' disease diagnosis followed American Thyroid Association guidelines. The specimen comprised peripheral blood mononuclear cells (PBMCs), sampled when the disease was refractory, from a patient treated with antithyroid drugs. The source is a female donor with Graves disease.

The CDR3 reads CATRVRGYGYTF. CDR3 coding DNA: TGTGCCACCCGGGTCCGTGGCTATGGCTACACCTTC. The chain uses TRBV6-1 and TRBJ1-2; D gene ambiguous. The CDR3 extends over 12 amino acids. Germline V gene data show CDR1 as MNHNS and CDR2 as SASEGT. Between the trimmed V and J ends, which lost 10 bases and 4 bases, there was a span of 13 bases.